A single sample gave rise to the 15 T cell receptor beta chains below, sequenced in a study of blood T cell repertoires in COVID-19. Profiled with immunoSEQ multiplex PCR; TCRdb holds only in-frame clones, not every one. The table includes a few hundred thousand clones, approximately 90% detected once. What was sequenced was peripheral blood. All receptors derive from a woman aged 50 to 60 with COVID-19, enrolled during active disease.

This rearrangement joins TRBV4-2 to TRBJ1-2, with D uncertain. V lost 5 bases and J 7 bases, leaving 8 bases between the germline ends. This CDR3 comprises 11 residues. CDR1 is LGHNA and CDR2 is YNFKEQ in the germline V gene. The CDR3 DNA sequence: TGTGCCAGCAGCGAATCTACTGGCTACACCTTC. Translation: CASSESTGYTF.

The rearrangement links TRBV19 to TRBJ1-4; the D is unclear. CDR3 length: 14 residues. Deletions cut 1 base from V and 8 bases from J, with 11 bases between. CDR1 is LNHDA, CDR2 SQIVND, per germline (reference sequence). DNA of the CDR3: TGTGCCAGTAGTATAGGCTCAGCGGGGGAAAAACTGTTTTTT. This translates into CASSIGSAGEKLFF.

The chain has TRBV11-2 and TRBJ1-4; 9 nucleotides agree with TRBD1. The CDR3 runs to 15 residues. V lost 2 bases to trimming and J lost 6 bases; unmatched junction nucleotides: 4. Germline V lookup: CDR1 SGHAT, CDR2 FQNNGV. CDR3 coding DNA: TGTGCCAGCAGCTTAAACAGGGGGCCGGATGAAAAACTGTTTTTT. This codes for CASSLNRGPDEKLFF. Filled out from reference TRBV11-2 and TRBJ1-4, the complete variable domain reads EAGVAQSPRYKIIEKRQSVAFWCNPISGHATLYWYQQILGQGPKLLIQFQNNGVVDDSQLPKDRFSAERLKGVDSTLKIQPAKLEDSAVYLCASSLNRGPDEKLFFGSGTQLSVL.

The chain recombines TRBV19 with TRBJ1-4; 10 bases are shared with TRBD1. From germline, CDR1 is LNHDA and CDR2 SQIVND (reference sequence). The CDR3 contains 15 residues. The J segment lost 5 bases and the V segment lost 3 bases, leaving 3 bases of the junction unmatched. The CDR3 DNA follows: TGTGCCAGTAGTATGCGGGACAGGGGAAATGAAAAACTGTTTTTT. Translated, it gives CASSMRDRGNEKLFF.

The rearrangement joins TRBV6-5 to TRBJ2-7, with D tentatively TRBD1 (6 bases). V was clipped by 7 bases and J by 3 bases, with 13 bases between them. Germline V gives CDR1 MNHEY, CDR2 SVGAGI. The CDR3 totals 13 residues. The CDR3 nucleotides are TGTGCCAGCACCAGAAGGGGGAGCTACGAGCAGTACTTC. This translates into CASTRRGSYEQYF.

The chain is built from TRBV5-4 and TRBJ1-6, with 7 bases matching TRBD1. Trimming removed 4 bases from V and 0 bases from J; junction bases left unmatched: 4. The CDR3 is made up of 16 amino acids. Germline CDR1 reads SGHNT; CDR2 reads YYREEE (reference sequence). CDR3 loop: CASSPGQLSYNSPLHF. Here the CDR3 DNA reads TGTGCCAGCAGCCCGGGACAGCTCTCCTATAATTCACCCCTCCACTTT. The complete variable domain, with remaining parts taken from reference TRBV5-4 and TRBJ1-6, reads ETGVTQSPTHLIKTRGQQVTLRCSSQSGHNTVSWYQQALGQGPQFIFQYYREEENGRGNFPPRFSGLQFPNYSSELNVNALELDDSALYLCASSPGQLSYNSPLHFGNGTRLTVT.

The chain combines TRBV7-2 with TRBJ1-5; no clear D. Germline CDR1 reads SGHTA; CDR2 reads FQGNSA. The CDR3 length is 12 residues. Deletions cut 3 bases from V and 6 bases from J, with 6 bases between. The CDR3 loop reads CASSFTGQPQHF. For the CDR3, the DNA is TGTGCCAGCAGCTTCACCGGTCAGCCCCAGCATTTT. Supplemented by reference TRBV7-2 and TRBJ1-5, the full variable domain reads GAGVSQSPSNKVTEKGKDVELRCDPISGHTALYWYRQSLGQGLEFLIYFQGNSAPDKSGLPSDRFSAERTGGSVSTLTIQRTQQEDSAVYLCASSFTGQPQHFGDGTRLSIL.

This chain uses TRBV2 with TRBJ2-1, with D possibly TRBD2 on 7 matching bases. This CDR3 region has 13 residues. The V gene lost 7 bases and the J gene lost 7 bases, with 14 bases spanning the gap. The germline V gene has CDR1 SNHLY and CDR2 FYNNEI. CDR3 in amino acids: CASKWEGVNEQFF. CDR3 in DNA: TGTGCCAGCAAATGGGAGGGGGTGAATGAGCAGTTCTTC.

Only one count was recorded for this clone. V gene TRBV5-4 combines with J gene TRBJ1-2; tentative D call: TRBD1 (6 bases). From germline, CDR1 is SGHNT and CDR2 YYREEE (reference sequence). Trimming left V 5 bases short and J 4 bases short, with 18 bases between. The CDR3 is made up of 15 amino acids. The CDR3 DNA reads as TGTGCCAGCAGGACCCGGACAGATTTCTCCTATGGCTACACCTTC. Its translation: CASRTRTDFSYGYTF.

This chain joins TRBV5-1 and TRBJ1-4, with 7 positions matching TRBD1. J was trimmed by 3 bases and V by 1 base; bases with no gene match: 3. CDR1 and CDR2 (germline): SGHRS, YFSETQ. This CDR3 region has 15 residues. The CDR3 DNA reads TGCGCCAGCAGCTTGTCGCAGGGGGCTAATGAAAAACTGTTTTTT. Its translation is CASSLSQGANEKLFF.

The V and J genes are TRBV7-3 and TRBJ2-2, with D possibly being TRBD1 (5 bases). The ends were cut back, 6 bases at V and 6 bases at J, with 11 bases in the middle. Germline V gives CDR1 SGHTA, CDR2 FQGTGA. This CDR3 spans 13 amino acids. This CDR3 reads CASSSTGAGELFF. The CDR3 DNA is TGTGCCAGCAGTTCCACAGGTGCCGGGGAGCTGTTTTTT. Supplemented by reference TRBV7-3 and TRBJ2-2, the full variable domain reads GAGVSQTPSNKVTEKGKYVELRCDPISGHTALYWYRQSLGQGPEFLIYFQGTGAADDSGLPNDRFFAVRPEGSVSTLKIQRTERGDSAVYLCASSSTGAGELFFGEGSRLTVL.

The chain has TRBV5-6 and TRBJ1-2; a weak D match, TRBD1 (6 bases). Germline V gives CDR1 SGHDT, CDR2 YYEEEE. V was clipped by 5 bases and J by 4 bases, with 15 bases between them. The CDR3 is 14 amino acids. CDR3 in amino acids: CASRRWGRFYGYTF. CDR3 coding DNA: TGTGCCAGCAGGAGGTGGGGGCGGTTCTATGGCTACACCTTC. The full variable domain, with the rest looked up from reference TRBV5-6 and TRBJ1-2, is DAGVTQSPTHLIKTRGQQVTLRCSPKSGHDTVSWYQQALGQGPQFIFQYYEEEERQRGNFPDRFSGHQFPNYSSELNVNALLLGDSALYLCASRRWGRFYGYTFGSGTRLTVV.

This rearrangement joins TRBV9 to TRBJ1-3; tentatively, D is TRBD1 (5 bases). Germline CDR1 and CDR2: SGDLS and YYNGEE. Trimming took off 4 bases at V and 3 bases at J, with 14 bases between the two ends. The CDR3 has 15 amino acids. CDR3 nucleotides: TGTGCCAGCAGCTCACCTTTCCAGGGTGGAAACACCATATATTTT. This codes for CASSSPFQGGNTIYF.

The chain employs TRBV2 and TRBJ1-2; D may be TRBD1 (5 bases). With 4 bases removed from V and 0 bases from J, the gap between germline ends came to 12 bases. This CDR3 has 15 amino acids. CDR1 and CDR2 (germline): SNHLY, FYNNEI. The CDR3 is CASSVGHQANYGYTF. CDR3 bases: TGTGCCAGCAGTGTAGGACACCAAGCTAACTATGGCTACACCTTC.

The chain joins TRBV15 to TRBJ1-1, with D perhaps TRBD1 (6 bases). Germline values: CDR1 LNHNV, CDR2 YYDKDF (reference sequence). Trimming took off 4 bases at V and 5 bases at J, with 14 bases between the two ends. The CDR3 spans 14 residues. The CDR3 loop is CATSISSGDTEAFF. Written as DNA, the CDR3 is TGTGCCACCAGCATCTCTTCAGGGGATACTGAAGCTTTCTTT.